The source of this TCR beta chain is a study of human T cells and chemical hapten exposure. Looking at the study overall: Patients, mostly women, had alopecia areata, alopecia totalis or alopecia universalis. Slight differences in pooled library volume were the main source of varying TCR yields across samples.

Indicated time point: patch test 3, about 24 weeks after DPC sensitization. The treatment was: therapeutic diphenylcyclopropenone sensitization with weekly scalp DPC. There are 13 residues in the CDR3. Germline V gives CDR1 MNHNS, CDR2 SASEGT. The ends were cut back, 8 bases at V and 1 base at J, with 10 bases in the middle. From the RACE reads, TCRdb called clonotypes with MiXCR, one entry per CDR3 protein. The table includes more than 100,000 distinct CDR3 sequences, approximately 10% detected once. J is TRBJ2-3 and V is TRBV6-1; the D gene is possibly TRBD2 (7 bases). The starting material was whole blood, obtained in connection with sensitization to the hapten diphenylcyclopropenone (DPC). The TCR originated in a woman in her fifties or sixties with alopecia areata. Some clones in this sample may be carry-over from other donors' samples. The CDR3 bases are TGTGCCAGCGGGGGGGCCGGCACAGATACGCAGTATTTT. Amino acid sequence: CASGGAGTDTQYF.